This T cell receptor (beta chain) was profiled in a study of cytomegalovirus exposure and HLA in healthy donors. Germline loops: CDR1 SGHNT, CDR2 YENEEA. The CDR3 is made up of 11 amino acids. V lost 5 bases and J lost 6; bases outside the gene matches: 0. The repertoire was sequenced with immunoSEQ multiplex PCR; TCRdb's copy has only in-frame clones and lacks some. This sample has 150,000 to 200,000 clones, with approximately 86% found just once. This chain joins TRBV11-3 and TRBJ2-7; 8 nucleotides match TRBD1. This receptor was obtained from a woman younger than 35 in good health and CMV-seronegative. Sequencing used PBMCs. CDR3 loop: CASSQGAEQYF. CDR3 DNA sequence: TGTGCCAGCAGCCAGGGGGCCGAGCAGTACTTC.